The 17 T cell receptor beta chains below come from one sample, sequenced in a study of CD8+ T cells in alopecia areata. Indicated treatment: oral pan-JAK inhibitor, 5-10 mg twice daily. Sequencing used cDNA as its template, made by extracting RNA and reverse transcribing it. Assay: immunoSEQ multiplex PCR; the TCRdb copy retains only in-frame clones and omits some. Of around 200,000 clones detected, about three fifths appear once; the ten largest clones hold roughly 12%. The sample was CD8+ T cells sorted from blood, taken at week 24, from a patient treated with tofacitinib. These receptors came from a human donor with alopecia areata.

The V call is TRBV6-6, the J call TRBJ2-1; 9 nucleotides line up with TRBD1. The CDR3 is 14 amino acids. The germline V gene encodes CDR1 MNHNY and CDR2 SVGAGI (reference sequence). The trim removed 4 bases at V and 9 bases at J, leaving 7 bases unmatched. Here the CDR3 reads CASSSWDRDREQFF. In DNA, the CDR3 is TGTGCCAGCAGTTCATGGGACAGGGATCGTGAGCAGTTCTTC.

This chain joins TRBV5-1 and TRBJ2-1; 7 positions agree with TRBD1. The V segment lost 3 bases and the J segment 13 bases; nucleotides outside the gene matches: 4. This CDR3 has 11 residues. Germline loops: CDR1 SGHRS, CDR2 YFSETQ. This CDR3 reads CASSYGTVQFF. In DNA, the CDR3 is TGCGCCAGCAGCTACGGGACAGTTCAGTTCTTC.

This clone was counted only a few times. This chain joins TRBV29-1 and TRBJ1-2; 8 bases map to TRBD1. The CDR3 has 13 residues. Germline-derived CDR1 and CDR2 are SQVTM and ANQGSEA. Trimming at V came to 5 bases and at J to 2 bases, leaving 4 bases not matched to a gene. The CDR3 protein is CSVKGQGNYGYTF. CDR3 in DNA: TGCAGCGTTAAAGGACAGGGAAACTATGGCTACACCTTC. The variable domain in full, completed from reference TRBV29-1 and TRBJ1-2, reads SAVISQKPSRDICQRGTSLTIQCQVDSQVTMMFWYRQQPGQSLTLIATANQGSEATYESGFVIDKFPISRPNLTFSTLTVSNMSPEDSSIYLCSVKGQGNYGYTFGSGTRLTVV.

The chain uses TRBV30 and TRBJ2-4; 12 bases are shared with TRBD2. The CDR3 length is 21 residues. Looked up from germline, CDR1 is GTSNPN and CDR2 is SVGIG (reference sequence). The J segment lost 0 bases and the V segment lost 4 bases, leaving 19 bases of the junction unmatched. The CDR3 DNA is TGTGCCTGGAACGAAAGGTCCCTTACTAGCGGGGGGTCTCTAGCCAAAAACATTCAGTACTTC. This sequence encodes CAWNERSLTSGGSLAKNIQYF.

CDR3 in amino acids: CASSGGQGTNTEAFF. CDR3 DNA sequence: TGTGCCAGCAGCGGCGGACAGGGGACGAACACTGAAGCTTTCTTT. The chain employs TRBV5-6 and TRBJ1-1; 9 nucleotides align to TRBD1. Germline assignment: CDR1 SGHDT and CDR2 YYEEEE. V shed 4 bases, J shed 1 base, and the junction held 5 bases outside the gene matches. The CDR3 is 15 amino acids.

This clone was detected only a few times. The CDR3 region has the DNA TGTGCCAGCAATCCCGTAGGCAGGTCGAACACCGGGGAGCTGTTTTTT. Translating gives CASNPVGRSNTGELFF. The chain employs TRBV13 and TRBJ2-2; no reliable D call. CDR1 and CDR2 from the germline V gene are PRHDT and FYEKMQ (reference sequence). Trimming took 7 bases from V and 0 from J, leaving 15 bases between them. There are 16 residues in the CDR3. The full variable domain, its missing parts supplied by reference TRBV13 and TRBJ2-2, is AAGVIQSPRHLIKEKRETATLKCYPIPRHDTVYWYQQGPGQDPQFLISFYEKMQSDKGSIPDRFSAQQFSDYHSELNMSSLELGDSALYFCASNPVGRSNTGELFFGEGSRLTVL.

This clone has only one observation. The chain carries TRBV27 and TRBJ2-2; no firm D call. The CDR3 is 17 residues long. CDR1 and CDR2 from the germline V gene are MNHEY and SMNVEV (reference sequence). Trimming removed 2 bases at V and 1 base at J, with 14 bases between. CDR3: CASSLGLRRMNTGELFF. The DNA of the CDR3 is TGTGCCAGCAGTTTAGGGTTGAGGCGTATGAACACCGGGGAGCTGTTTTTT.

This clone showed up just a few times. The chain uses TRBV7-9 and TRBJ2-1; the match to TRBD1 covers 7 bases. Per germline, CDR1 SEHNR and CDR2 FQNEAQ (reference sequence). The length of the CDR3 is 18 residues. J lost 3 bases, V lost 7 bases, and 18 bases had no gene match. CDR3 protein: CASIRLWTGPYYYNEQFF. In DNA, the CDR3 is TGTGCCAGCATCCGCTTATGGACAGGCCCCTACTACTACAATGAGCAGTTCTTC.

This clone was recorded at least ten times. J is TRBJ2-1 and V is TRBV5-1, with 12 bases matching TRBD1. V lost 8 bases and J lost 15; bases outside the gene matches: 15. Looked up from germline, CDR1 is SGHRS and CDR2 is YFSETQ. The CDR3 totals 14 residues. CDR3 region: CARIPGQGALMPFF. The CDR3 DNA reads TGCGCCAGGATCCCGGGACAGGGGGCGTTAATGCCGTTCTTC.

CDR3 sequence (DNA): TGTGCCAGCAGTGAGGGGACAGGGCCAGGCGATGAGCAGTTCTTC. Encoded protein: CASSEGTGPGDEQFF. The V gene is TRBV2, the J gene TRBJ2-1, with 9 bases matching TRBD1. Germline CDR1 SNHLY, CDR2 FYNNEI. Losses at the gene ends were 3 bases for V and 8 bases for J; bases not matched to a gene: 8. The CDR3 totals 15 residues.

The chain is built from TRBV27 and TRBJ1-5, with 10 bases that match TRBD1. The junction had 7 bases not matched to a gene; V was cut back by 5 bases and J by 6 bases. The CDR3 spans 15 residues. The germline V gene has CDR1 MNHEY and CDR2 SMNVEV (reference sequence). This CDR3 reads CASSPWTGGGQPQHF. CDR3 nucleotides: TGTGCCAGCAGTCCCTGGACAGGGGGAGGTCAGCCCCAGCATTTT.

As DNA, the CDR3 is TGTGCCAGCAGCCAGATAGACAACGTACTGTTTTTT. Translating gives CASSQIDNVLFF. The gene calls are TRBV4-2 and TRBJ1-4; D not certain. Trimming shortened V by 3 bases and J by 13 bases, and 12 bases separated the two germline ends. The CDR3 length is 12 residues. Germline CDR1 LGHNA, CDR2 YNFKEQ.

The genes are TRBV4-1 and TRBJ2-7, with D possibly being TRBD2 (5 bases). Germline V gives CDR1 MGHRA, CDR2 YSYEKL. The V and J ends lost 4 bases and 0 bases respectively, with 13 bases between them. The CDR3 is 15 amino acids. This CDR3 reads CASSPGLSSSYEQYF. The CDR3 coding sequence is TGCGCCAGCAGCCCCGGACTGTCTAGCTCCTACGAGCAGTACTTC.

This clone was seen only once. The chain links TRBV6-1 to TRBJ2-3, with 9 bases that match TRBD2. The V and J ends lost 0 bases and 4 bases, in that order; junction bases with no gene match: 8. This CDR3 has 17 residues. Looked up from germline, CDR1 is MNHNS and CDR2 is SASEGT. CDR3 in DNA: TGTGCCAGCAGTGAAGCGCTTGGCGGGGGGGCCTCAGATACGCAGTATTTT. It yields the protein CASSEALGGGASDTQYF.

The chain links TRBV14 to TRBJ1-2; D remains ambiguous. The CDR3 has 13 residues. Trimming shortened V by 1 base and J by 4 bases, and 7 bases separated the two germline ends. Germline lookup yields CDR1 SGHDN and CDR2 FVKESK. Written as DNA, the CDR3 is TGTGCCAGCAGCCAAGGCGGATTCTATGGCTACACCTTC. As protein: CASSQGGFYGYTF.

The CDR3 here is CASSLGTGVADTQYF. The DNA of the CDR3 is TGTGCCAGCAGCTTAGGGACAGGGGTGGCAGATACGCAGTATTTT. This chain connects TRBV13 to TRBJ2-3; 8 nucleotides agree with TRBD1. The CDR3 is 15 residues long. Germline CDR1 is PRHDT and CDR2 is FYEKMQ (reference sequence). V lost 0 bases to trimming and J lost 4 bases; unmatched junction nucleotides: 3.

This sequence joins TRBV12-5 and TRBJ2-5; D ambiguous. Germline CDR1 and CDR2: LGHNT and FRNRAP. The V end lost 5 bases, the J end lost 2 bases, and 12 bases lay between the germline ends. The CDR3 has 14 residues. CDR3 region: CASGTARRQETQYF. The CDR3 DNA follows: TGTGCTAGTGGTACCGCTAGACGGCAAGAGACCCAGTACTTC.